This T cell receptor beta chain was observed in a study of blood T cell repertoires in COVID-19. Overall study context: Samples representing acute and convalescent COVID-19 were sourced from the United States, Italy and Spain.

The CDR3 has 12 residues. V was shortened by 5 bases and J by 7 bases, with 11 bases between the two germline ends. Authors' data handling: From reference gene primer amplification, estimates of nucleated cell counts were derived. Clones were read by immunoSEQ multiplex PCR, and TCRdb kept only the in-frame ones, dropping some. V, J and clone size reflect that table, while D and trimming were determined from the DNA. The data show about 230,000 clones, less than 90% seen once. The chain has TRBV12-3 or TRBV12-4 and TRBJ1-2; perhaps TRBD1 as D (5 bases). The specimen sequenced was peripheral blood. The source of this sequence is a woman in her 70s with active or convalescent COVID-19. CDR3 bases: TGTGCCAGCAGTGCCAGGGAAAGTGGCTACACCTTC. It yields the protein CASSARESGYTF.